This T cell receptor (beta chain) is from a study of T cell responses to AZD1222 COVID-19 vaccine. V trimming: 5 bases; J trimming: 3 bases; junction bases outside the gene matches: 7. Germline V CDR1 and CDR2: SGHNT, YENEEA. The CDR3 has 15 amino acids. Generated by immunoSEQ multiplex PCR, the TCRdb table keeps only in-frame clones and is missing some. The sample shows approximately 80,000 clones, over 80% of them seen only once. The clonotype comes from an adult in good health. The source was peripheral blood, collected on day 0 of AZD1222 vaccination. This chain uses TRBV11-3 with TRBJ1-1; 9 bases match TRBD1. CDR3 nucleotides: TGTGCCAGCAGCGTTAAAGGGACAGGGTACACTGAAGCTTTCTTT. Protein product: CASSVKGTGYTEAFF.